A single TCR beta chain is shown here with its context. Its antigen remains unidentified. It was with 60 Vbeta and 13 Jbeta primers that the PCR ran. Only in-frame clones appear in the TCRdb table, and some are missing; sequencing was by immunoSEQ multiplex PCR. Among approximately 130,000 clones, 82% were seen once, and the ten largest hold about 8.1%. The donors gave bone marrow, and they were healthy. These data come from a study of cytomegalovirus exposure and HLA in healthy donors. The overall study: Unique TCR beta sequences numbering 95 million to 130 million came from roughly 180 million T cells in an earlier analysis. General study points: Rarity marked most TCR sequences, yet some public TCRs occurred in many donors. Immune exposure information comprised only CMV serostatus.

The TCR originated in a woman aged 45-60 years in good health and CMV-seropositive. The specimen sequenced was PBMCs.

CDR3 amino acids: CASSVRTDNYGYTF. In DNA form, the CDR3 reads TGCGCCAGCAGCGTCCGGACAGACAACTATGGCTACACCTTC. V is TRBV4-1 and J is TRBJ1-2, with TRBD1 as a possible D gene (6 bases). The CDR3 is 14 amino acids. The germline V gene has CDR1 MGHRA and CDR2 YSYEKL. V was cut by 5 bases and J by 2 bases, with 12 bases left in between.